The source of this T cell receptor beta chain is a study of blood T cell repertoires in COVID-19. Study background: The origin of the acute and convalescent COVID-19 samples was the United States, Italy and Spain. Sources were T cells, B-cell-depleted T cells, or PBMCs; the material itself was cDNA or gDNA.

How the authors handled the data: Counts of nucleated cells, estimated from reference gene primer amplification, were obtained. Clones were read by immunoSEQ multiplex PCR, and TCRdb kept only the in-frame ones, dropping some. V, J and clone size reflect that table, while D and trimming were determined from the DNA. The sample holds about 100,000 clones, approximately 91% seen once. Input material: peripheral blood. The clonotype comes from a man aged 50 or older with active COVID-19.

The CDR3 nucleotides are TGTGCCTGGAGTAGGGGACTAGCGGGAAGTGGGGATATGGCAGAGACCCAGTACTTC. Its protein product is CAWSRGLAGSGDMAETQYF. The V and J genes are TRBV30 and TRBJ2-5, with 13 positions matching TRBD2. The ends lost 2 bases at V and 4 bases at J; junction bases unmatched: 16. Germline-derived CDR1 and CDR2 are GTSNPN and SVGIG (reference sequence). This CDR3 is 19 amino acids long.